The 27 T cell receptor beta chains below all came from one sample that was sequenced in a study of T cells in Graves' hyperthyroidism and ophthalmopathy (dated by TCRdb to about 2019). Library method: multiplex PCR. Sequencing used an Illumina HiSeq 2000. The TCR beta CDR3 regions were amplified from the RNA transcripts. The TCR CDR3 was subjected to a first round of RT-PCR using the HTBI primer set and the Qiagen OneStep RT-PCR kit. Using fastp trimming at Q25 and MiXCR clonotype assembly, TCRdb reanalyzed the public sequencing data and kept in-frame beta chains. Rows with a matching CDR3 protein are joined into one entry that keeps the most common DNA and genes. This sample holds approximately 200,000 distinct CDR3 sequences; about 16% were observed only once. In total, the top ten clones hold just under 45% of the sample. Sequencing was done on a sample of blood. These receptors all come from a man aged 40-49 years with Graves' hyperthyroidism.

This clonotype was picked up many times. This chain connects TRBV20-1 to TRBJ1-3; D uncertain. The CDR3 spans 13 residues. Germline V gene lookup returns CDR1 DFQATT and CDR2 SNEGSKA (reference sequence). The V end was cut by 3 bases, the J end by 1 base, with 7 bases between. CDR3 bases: TGCAGTGCTAGTGCTCGATCTGGAAACACCATATATTTT. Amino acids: CSASARSGNTIYF.

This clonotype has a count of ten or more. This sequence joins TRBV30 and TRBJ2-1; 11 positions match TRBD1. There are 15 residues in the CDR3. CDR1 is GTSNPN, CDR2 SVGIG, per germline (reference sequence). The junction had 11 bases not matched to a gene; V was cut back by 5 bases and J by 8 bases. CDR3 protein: CAWGPGQGALDEQFF. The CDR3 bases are TGTGCCTGGGGGCCCGGACAGGGGGCTCTCGATGAGCAGTTCTTC.

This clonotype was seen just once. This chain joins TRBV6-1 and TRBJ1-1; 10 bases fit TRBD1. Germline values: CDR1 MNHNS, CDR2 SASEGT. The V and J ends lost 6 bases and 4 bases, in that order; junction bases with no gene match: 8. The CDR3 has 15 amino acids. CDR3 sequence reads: CASSHYGTGVTEAFF. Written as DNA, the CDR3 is TGTGCCAGCAGCCACTACGGGACAGGGGTCACTGAAGCTTTCTTT.

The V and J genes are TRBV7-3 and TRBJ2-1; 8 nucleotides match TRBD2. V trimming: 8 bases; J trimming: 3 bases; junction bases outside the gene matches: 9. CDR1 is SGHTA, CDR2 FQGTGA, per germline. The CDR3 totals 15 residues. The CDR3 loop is CASGLRRGDYNEQFF. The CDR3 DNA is TGTGCCAGCGGATTAAGGCGGGGGGACTACAATGAGCAGTTCTTC.

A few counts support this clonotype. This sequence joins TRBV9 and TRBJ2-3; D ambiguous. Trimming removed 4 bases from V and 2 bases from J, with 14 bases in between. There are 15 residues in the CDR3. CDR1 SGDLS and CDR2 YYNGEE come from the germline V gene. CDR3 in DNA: TGTGCCAGCAGCCTAAGTCCCGGATCCACAGATACGCAGTATTTT. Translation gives CASSLSPGSTDTQYF.

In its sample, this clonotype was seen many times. This CDR3 reads CSATGPTSTDTQYF. In nucleotides, the CDR3 is TGCAGTGCAACGGGACCGACTAGCACAGATACGCAGTATTTT. The chain links TRBV20-1 to TRBJ2-3; D possibly uses TRBD1 or TRBD2 (5 bases each). The CDR3 spans 14 residues. V was cut by 6 bases and J by 0 bases, with 13 bases left in between. Per the germline V gene, CDR1 is DFQATT and CDR2 is SNEGSKA (reference sequence).

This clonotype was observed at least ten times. This CDR3 is CSASKRNQPQHF. The CDR3 nucleotides read TGCAGTGCTAGTAAAAGAAATCAGCCCCAGCATTTT. The chain combines TRBV20-1 with TRBJ1-5; D remains unclear. Looked up from germline, CDR1 is DFQATT and CDR2 is SNEGSKA (reference sequence). The CDR3 extends over 12 amino acids. V was trimmed by 3 bases and J by 4 bases, leaving 7 bases between them.

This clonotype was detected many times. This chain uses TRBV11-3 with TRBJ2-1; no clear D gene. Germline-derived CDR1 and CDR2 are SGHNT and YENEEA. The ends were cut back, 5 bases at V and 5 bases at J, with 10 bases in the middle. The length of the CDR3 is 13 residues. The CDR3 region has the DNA TGTGCCAGCAGCATAAGACCAGACAATGAGCAGTTCTTC. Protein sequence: CASSIRPDNEQFF.

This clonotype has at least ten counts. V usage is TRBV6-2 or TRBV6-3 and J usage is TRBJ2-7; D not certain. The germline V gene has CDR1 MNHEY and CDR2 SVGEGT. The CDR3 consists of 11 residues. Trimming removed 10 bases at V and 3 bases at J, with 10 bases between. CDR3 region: CATSENYEQYF. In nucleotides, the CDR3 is TGTGCCACCTCGGAAAACTACGAGCAGTACTTC.

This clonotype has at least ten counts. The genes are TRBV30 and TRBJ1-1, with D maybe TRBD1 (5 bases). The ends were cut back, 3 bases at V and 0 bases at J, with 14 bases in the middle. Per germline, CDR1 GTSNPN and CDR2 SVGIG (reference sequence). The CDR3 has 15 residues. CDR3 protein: CAWRSGGYLNTEAFF. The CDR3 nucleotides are TGTGCCTGGAGATCGGGGGGTTATTTGAACACTGAAGCTTTCTTT.

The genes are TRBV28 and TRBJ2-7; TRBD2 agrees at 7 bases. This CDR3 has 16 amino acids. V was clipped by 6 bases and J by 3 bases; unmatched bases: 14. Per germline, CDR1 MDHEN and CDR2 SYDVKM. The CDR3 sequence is CASRASGTITHYEQYF. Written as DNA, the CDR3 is TGTGCCAGCAGGGCCTCCGGGACTATAACGCACTACGAGCAGTACTTC.

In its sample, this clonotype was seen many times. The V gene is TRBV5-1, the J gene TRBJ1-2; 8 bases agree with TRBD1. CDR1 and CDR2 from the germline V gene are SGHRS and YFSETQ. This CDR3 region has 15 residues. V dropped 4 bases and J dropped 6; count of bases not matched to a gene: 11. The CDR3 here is CASSTTGQGGDGYTF. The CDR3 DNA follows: TGCGCCAGCAGCACAACTGGACAGGGAGGGGATGGCTACACCTTC.

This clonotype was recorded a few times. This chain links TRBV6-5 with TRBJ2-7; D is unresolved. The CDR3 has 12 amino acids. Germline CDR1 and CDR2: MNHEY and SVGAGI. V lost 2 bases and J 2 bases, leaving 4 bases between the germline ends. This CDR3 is CASSYRPYEQYF. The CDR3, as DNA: TGTGCCAGCAGTTACCGACCCTACGAGCAGTACTTC.

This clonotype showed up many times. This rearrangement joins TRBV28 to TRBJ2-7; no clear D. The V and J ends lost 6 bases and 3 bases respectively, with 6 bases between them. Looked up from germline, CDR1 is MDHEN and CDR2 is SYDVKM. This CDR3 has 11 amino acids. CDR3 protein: CASSSVYEQYF. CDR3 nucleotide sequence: TGTGCCAGCAGCTCCGTCTACGAGCAGTACTTC.

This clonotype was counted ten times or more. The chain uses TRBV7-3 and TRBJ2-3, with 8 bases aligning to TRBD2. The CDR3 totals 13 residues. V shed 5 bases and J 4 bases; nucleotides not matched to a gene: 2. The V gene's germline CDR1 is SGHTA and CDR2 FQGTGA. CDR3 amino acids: CASSIAGPDTQYF. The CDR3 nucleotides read TGTGCCAGCAGCATAGCGGGACCAGATACGCAGTATTTT.

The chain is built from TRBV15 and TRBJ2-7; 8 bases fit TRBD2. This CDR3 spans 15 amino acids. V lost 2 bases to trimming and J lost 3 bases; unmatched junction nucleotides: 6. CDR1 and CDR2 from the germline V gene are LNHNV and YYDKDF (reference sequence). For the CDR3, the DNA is TGTGCCACCAGCAGACCCCCCGGGGGGGGCTACGAGCAGTACTTC. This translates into CATSRPPGGGYEQYF.

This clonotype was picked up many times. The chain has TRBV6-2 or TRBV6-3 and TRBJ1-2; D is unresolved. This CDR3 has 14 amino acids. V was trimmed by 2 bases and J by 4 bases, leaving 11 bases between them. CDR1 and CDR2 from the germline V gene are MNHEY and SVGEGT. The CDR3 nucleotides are TGTGCCAGCAGTTACAGTACCGTTGGCTATGGCTACACCTTC. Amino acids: CASSYSTVGYGYTF.

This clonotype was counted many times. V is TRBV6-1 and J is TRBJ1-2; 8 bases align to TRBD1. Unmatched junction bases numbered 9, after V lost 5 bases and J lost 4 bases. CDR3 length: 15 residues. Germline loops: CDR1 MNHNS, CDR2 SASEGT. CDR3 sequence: CASSLSGGTAYGYTF. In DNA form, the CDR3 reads TGTGCCAGCAGTTTATCAGGGGGCACCGCCTATGGCTACACCTTC.

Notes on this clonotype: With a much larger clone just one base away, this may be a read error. The CDR3 region is CASSLPPGATGAFF. The CDR3 coding sequence is TGTGCCAGCAGTTTACCCCCAGGGGCCACTGGAGCTTTCTTT. This chain uses TRBV12-3 or TRBV12-4 with TRBJ1-1; TRBD1 is a possible D gene (6 bases). There are 14 residues in the CDR3.

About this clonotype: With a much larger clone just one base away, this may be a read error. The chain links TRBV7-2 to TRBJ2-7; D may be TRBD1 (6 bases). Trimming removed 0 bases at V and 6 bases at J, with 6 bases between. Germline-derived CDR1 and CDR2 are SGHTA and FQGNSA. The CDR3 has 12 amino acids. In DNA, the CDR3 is TGTGCCAGCAGCTTAGCGGGGGCCGAGCAGTACTTC. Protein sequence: CASSLAGAEQYF.

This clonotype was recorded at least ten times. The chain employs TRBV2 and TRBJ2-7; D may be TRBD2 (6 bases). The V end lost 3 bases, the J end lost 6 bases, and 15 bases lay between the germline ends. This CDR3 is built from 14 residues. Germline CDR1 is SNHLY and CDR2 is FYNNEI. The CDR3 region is CASSDVSGIGEQYF. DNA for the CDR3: TGTGCCAGCAGTGACGTTAGCGGTATCGGCGAGCAGTACTTC. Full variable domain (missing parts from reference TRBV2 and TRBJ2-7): EPEVTQTPSHQVTQMGQEVILRCVPISNHLYFYWYRQILGQKVEFLVSFYNNEISEKSEIFDDQFSVERPDGSNFTLKIRSTKLEDSAMYFCASSDVSGIGEQYFGPGTRLTVT.

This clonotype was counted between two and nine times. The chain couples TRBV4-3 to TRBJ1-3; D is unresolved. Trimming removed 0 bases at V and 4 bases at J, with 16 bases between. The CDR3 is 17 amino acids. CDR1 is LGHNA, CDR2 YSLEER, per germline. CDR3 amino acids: CASSQDLEEYIGNTIYF. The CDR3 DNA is TGCGCCAGCAGCCAAGATCTGGAAGAATATATCGGAAACACCATATATTTT.

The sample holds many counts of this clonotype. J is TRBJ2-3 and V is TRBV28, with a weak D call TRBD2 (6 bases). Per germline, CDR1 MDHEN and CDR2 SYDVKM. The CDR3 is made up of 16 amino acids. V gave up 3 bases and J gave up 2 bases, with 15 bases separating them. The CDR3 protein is CASSLARGTHTDTQYF. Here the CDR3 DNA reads TGTGCCAGCAGTTTGGCCCGAGGGACTCACACAGATACGCAGTATTTT.

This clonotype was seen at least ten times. CDR3 amino acids: CASTYRGGGIPDTQYF. As DNA, the CDR3 is TGTGCCAGCACCTATCGCGGGGGCGGCATCCCAGATACGCAGTATTTT. J is TRBJ2-3 and V is TRBV6-2 or TRBV6-3; a weak D match, TRBD2 (7 bases). Germline CDR1 MNHEY, CDR2 SVGEGT. The CDR3 runs 16 residues. With 7 bases removed from V and 4 bases from J, the gap between germline ends came to 21 bases.

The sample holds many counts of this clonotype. The CDR3 loop reads CASSPHGERTDTQYF. The CDR3 DNA reads TGCGCCAGCAGTCCTCACGGGGAACGCACAGATACGCAGTATTTT. The chain links TRBV5-1 to TRBJ2-3, with D possibly TRBD2 on 5 matching bases. V dropped 5 bases and J dropped 1 base, with 14 bases sitting between them. This CDR3 region has 15 residues. The germline gives CDR1 SGHRS, CDR2 YFSETQ.

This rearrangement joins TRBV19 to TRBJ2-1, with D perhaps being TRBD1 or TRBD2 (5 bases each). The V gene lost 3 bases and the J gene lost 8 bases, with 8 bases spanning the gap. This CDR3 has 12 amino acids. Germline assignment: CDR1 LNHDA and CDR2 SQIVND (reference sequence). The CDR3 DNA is TGTGCCAGTAGTATCAGAGGGGATGAGCAGTTCTTC. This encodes CASSIRGDEQFF.

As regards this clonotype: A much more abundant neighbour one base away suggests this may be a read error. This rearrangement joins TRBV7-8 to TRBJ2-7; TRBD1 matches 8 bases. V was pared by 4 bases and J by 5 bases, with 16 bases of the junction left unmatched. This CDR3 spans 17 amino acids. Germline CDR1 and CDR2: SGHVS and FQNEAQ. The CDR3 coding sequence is TGTGCCAGCAGCTCAGATAGAGGGGCAGGGGGCCTGAACGAGCAGTACTTC. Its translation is CASSSDRGAGGLNEQYF.